This TCR beta chain was sequenced during a study of T cell repertoires in cytomegalovirus infection. Germline CDR1 MGHRA, CDR2 YSYEKL. The CDR3 is 16 amino acids. Trimming removed 1 base from V and 1 base from J, with 13 bases in between. TCRdb independently ran MiXCR on the reads; one entry per CDR3 protein. The sample yields roughly 720,000 distinct CDR3 sequences, 35% seen once. The TCR sequence derives from a human donor in good health (CMV status not recorded). Some clones in this sample may be carry-over from other donors' samples. The gene calls are TRBV4-1 and TRBJ2-5; perhaps D is TRBD1 or TRBD2 (5 bases each). Sequenced input: PBMCs. The CDR3: CASSQVGVGTQETQYF. CDR3 nucleotides: TGCGCCAGCAGCCAAGTGGGAGTTGGGACCCAAGAGACCCAGTACTTC.